This entry describes one T cell receptor (beta chain). These data come from a study of PD-L1 blockade in urothelial cancer. Study in general: Patients arrived having already received 0 to 3 prior chemotherapy regimens. Blood was analyzed 3 weeks (second dose) and 6 weeks after treatment start.

V lost 4 bases and J lost 5, with 18 bases in between. Looked up from germline, CDR1 is SGHRS and CDR2 is YFSETQ. The CDR3 length is 15 residues. This table comes from immunoSEQ multiplex PCR, and its TCRdb copy is limited to in-frame clones, with some not included. Of about 51,000 clones detected, 85% to 90% appear once; the ten largest clones hold under 2.5%. Time point denoted: peripheral blood 6 weeks after treatment start. Urothelial carcinoma in patients was locally advanced or metastatic. Here the sequenced sample was PBMCs, taken around atezolizumab (anti-PD-L1) treatment. The chain joins TRBV5-1 to TRBJ1-1; no clear D. The origin of this receptor is a man in his 60s with urothelial cancer. The chain's CDR3 is CASSPNEGGRTEAFF. In nucleotides, the CDR3 is TGCGCCAGCAGCCCCAATGAGGGTGGGCGGACTGAAGCTTTCTTT. Supplemented by reference TRBV5-1 and TRBJ1-1, the full variable domain reads KAGVTQTPRYLIKTRGQQVTLSCSPISGHRSVSWYQQTPGQGLQFLFEYFSETQRNKGNFPGRFSGRQFSNSRSEMNVSTLELGDSALYLCASSPNEGGRTEAFFGQGTRLTVV.